This TCR beta chain was identified during a study of beta chain features in type 1 diabetes. V was clipped by 0 bases and J by 8 bases; unmatched bases: 10. Germline assignment: CDR1 LGHNA and CDR2 YSLEER. The CDR3 runs 17 residues. Overall study results and limits: Shortening that was moderate but significant affected the TCRB CDR3s of Type 1 diabetes patients in all four CD4+ subsets. In comparison with healthy donors, patients had naive, central memory and Treg TCRB repertoires that appeared more similar. Diminished insertions and augmented deletions at VDJ junctions characterized type 1 diabetes patients.

Sequenced material consisted of expressed TCRB transcripts (all of the isolated RNA was reverse transcribed). This table comes from immunoSEQ multiplex PCR, and its TCRdb copy is limited to in-frame clones, with some not included. This table holds hundreds of thousands of clones, 10% to 15% found once. Worth noting for this clone: Its antigen is currently unknown.

This sequence was found in a woman between 18 and 29 years old with type 1 diabetes. The sample taken for sequencing was naive CD4+ T cells from blood. This chain connects TRBV4-3 to TRBJ2-3; 11 bases fit TRBD2. For the CDR3, the DNA is TGCGCCAGCAGCCAAGATGCGGGTCTAGCGGGAGGTGGTACGCAGTATTTT. Translation: CASSQDAGLAGGGTQYF.